Below, 9 T cell receptor beta chains from the same sample are listed, as sequenced in a study of T-cell memory formation after mild COVID-19 (dated by TCRdb to the early 2020s). The library was produced with 5' RACE. Sequencing used an Illumina NovaSeq 6000. TCRdb applied fastp at Q25 and MiXCR to the public reads, then kept only in-frame beta chains. Merged by CDR3 protein, the rows form single entries marked with the most common genes and DNA. This sample comprises about 540,000 distinct CDR3 sequences, around 21% of them detected only once. The ten biggest clones cover under 15% of the sample. What was sequenced was PBMCs or a T cell subset sorted from them (not recorded which). The source is an adult woman who had mild COVID-19 (a few samples of this study predate the infection). The sample titles of this study are shuffled in the database, so cell type and time point are left out; the donor was told from shared clones.

The rearrangement links TRBV29-1 to TRBJ2-5, with D perhaps TRBD1 or TRBD2 (5 bases each). The V and J ends lost 2 bases and 4 bases respectively, with 14 bases between them. CDR1 and CDR2 (germline): SQVTM, ANQGSEA. The CDR3 sequence is 14 residues long. The chain's CDR3 is CSVELGSRGETQYF. The CDR3, as DNA: TGCAGCGTTGAACTTGGATCGAGGGGAGAGACCCAGTACTTC.

The chain combines TRBV7-9 with TRBJ2-3; TRBD1 aligns across 8 bases. Germline-derived CDR1 and CDR2 are SEHNR and FQNEAQ (reference sequence). V shed 4 bases, J shed 5 bases, and the junction held 8 bases outside the gene matches. There are 15 residues in the CDR3. CDR3 in amino acids: CASSSRDRRKDTQYF. The CDR3 DNA reads TGTGCCAGCAGCTCTCGGGACAGGAGAAAAGATACGCAGTATTTT.

At least ten counts were recorded for this clonotype. The chain employs TRBV12-3 or TRBV12-4 and TRBJ1-5; no firm D call. Trimming took 6 bases from V and 3 from J, leaving 6 bases between them. The CDR3 totals 12 residues. The CDR3 spells CASSQNNQPQHF. The DNA of the CDR3 is TGTGCCAGCAGCCAAAACAATCAGCCCCAGCATTTT.

With regard to this clonotype: A read error may produce the germline difference seen at one junction end. The V call is TRBV5-1, the J call TRBJ2-2; a possible D gene is TRBD2 (7 bases). Germline V lookup: CDR1 SGHRS, CDR2 YFSETQ. This CDR3 has 18 residues. The CDR3 loop is CASSPPGTGGAGTGELLF. The CDR3 bases are TGCGCCAGCAGCCCACCCGGGACGGGGGGCGCGGGCACCGGGGAGCTGCTTTTT.

This clonotype was seen more than once but under ten times. The J gene is TRBJ1-1, the V gene TRBV5-5; tentatively, D is TRBD1 (6 bases). The CDR3 has 15 residues. Germline-derived CDR1 and CDR2 are SGHKS and YYEKEE (reference sequence). Trimming stripped 4 bases from V and 1 base from J, with 14 bases between. CDR3 nucleotide sequence: TGTGCCAGCAGCCTCGAACAGGGAAAGAACACTGAAGCTTTCTTT. Translated, it gives CASSLEQGKNTEAFF.

This clonotype was picked up a small number of times. V usage is TRBV24-1 and J usage is TRBJ2-3, with D unclear. The germline V gene encodes CDR1 KGHDR and CDR2 SFDVKD. Trimming left V 4 bases short and J 0 bases short, with 10 bases between. CDR3 size: 15 residues. The CDR3 nucleotides read TGTGCCACCAGTGACCCCAGCGATAGCACAGATACGCAGTATTTT. This sequence encodes CATSDPSDSTDTQYF.

V is TRBV10-3 and J is TRBJ2-7; 7 nucleotides line up with TRBD1. Trimming at V came to 3 bases and at J to 3 bases, leaving 5 bases not matched to a gene. The V gene's germline CDR1 is ENHRY and CDR2 SYGVKD. The CDR3 is 14 residues long. CDR3 DNA: TGTGCCATCAGTGATCGACAGGGTAACTACGAGCAGTACTTC. This translates into CAISDRQGNYEQYF.

The J gene is TRBJ1-1, the V gene TRBV2; 8 bases are shared with TRBD1. Germline-derived CDR1 and CDR2 are SNHLY and FYNNEI. The CDR3 covers 15 residues. V trimming: 6 bases; J trimming: 4 bases; junction bases outside the gene matches: 10. CDR3 loop: CASSAQGAFGTEAFF. The CDR3 nucleotides read TGTGCCAGCAGCGCGCAGGGGGCGTTCGGCACTGAAGCTTTCTTT.

The table lists this clonotype with a few counts. The CDR3 DNA reads TGCGCCAGCGGGGGGTCCTACGAGCAGTACTTC. It encodes CASGGSYEQYF. The genes are TRBV4-1 and TRBJ2-7; possibly TRBD2 for D (6 bases). The CDR3 totals 11 residues. Germline CDR1 reads MGHRA; CDR2 reads YSYEKL. Trimming shortened V by 8 bases and J by 1 base, and 6 bases separated the two germline ends.